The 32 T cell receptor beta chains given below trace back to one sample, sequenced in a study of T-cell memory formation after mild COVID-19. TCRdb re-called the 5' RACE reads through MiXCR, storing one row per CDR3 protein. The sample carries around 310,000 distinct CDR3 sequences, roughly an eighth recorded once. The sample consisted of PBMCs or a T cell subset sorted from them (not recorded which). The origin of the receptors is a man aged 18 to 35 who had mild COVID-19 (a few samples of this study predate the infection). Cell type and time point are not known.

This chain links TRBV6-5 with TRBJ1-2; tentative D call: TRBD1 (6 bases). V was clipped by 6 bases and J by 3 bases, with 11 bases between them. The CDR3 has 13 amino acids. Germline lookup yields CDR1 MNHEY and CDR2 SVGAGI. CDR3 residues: CASRADRDYGYTF. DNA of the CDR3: TGTGCCAGCAGGGCGGACAGAGACTATGGCTACACCTTC.

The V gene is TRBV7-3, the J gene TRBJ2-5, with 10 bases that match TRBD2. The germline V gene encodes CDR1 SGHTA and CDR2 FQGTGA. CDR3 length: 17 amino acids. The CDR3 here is CDSSGNGVAGGQETQYF. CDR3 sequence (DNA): TGTGATAGCAGTGGCAATGGAGTAGCGGGGGGACAAGAGACCCAGTACTTC.

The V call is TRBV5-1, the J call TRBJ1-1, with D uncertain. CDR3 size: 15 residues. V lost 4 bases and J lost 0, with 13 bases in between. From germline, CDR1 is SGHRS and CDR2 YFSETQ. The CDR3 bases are TGCGCCAGCAGCGCGGGATCCCTAATGAACACTGAAGCTTTCTTT. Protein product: CASSAGSLMNTEAFF.

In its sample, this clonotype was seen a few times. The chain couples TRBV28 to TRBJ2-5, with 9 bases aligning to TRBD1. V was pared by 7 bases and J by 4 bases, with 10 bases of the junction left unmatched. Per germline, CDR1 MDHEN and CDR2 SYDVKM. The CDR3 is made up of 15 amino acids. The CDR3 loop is CASIQGDRVGETQYF. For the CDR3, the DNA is TGTGCCAGCATTCAAGGGGACAGGGTGGGAGAGACCCAGTACTTC.

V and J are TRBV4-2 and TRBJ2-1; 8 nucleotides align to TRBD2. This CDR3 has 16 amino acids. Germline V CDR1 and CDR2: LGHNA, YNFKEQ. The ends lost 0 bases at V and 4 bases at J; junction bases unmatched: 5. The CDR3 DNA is TGTGCCAGCAGCCAAGAGCCTGCGGGGGGATACAATGAGCAGTTCTTC. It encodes CASSQEPAGGYNEQFF.

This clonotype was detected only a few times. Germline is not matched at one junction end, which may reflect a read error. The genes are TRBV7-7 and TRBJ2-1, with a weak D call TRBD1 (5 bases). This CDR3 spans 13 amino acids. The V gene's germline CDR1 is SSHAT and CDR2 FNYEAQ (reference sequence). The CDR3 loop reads CASSLGADNEQFF. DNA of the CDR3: TGTGCTAGCAGCTTAGGGGCGGACAATGAGCAGTTCTTC.

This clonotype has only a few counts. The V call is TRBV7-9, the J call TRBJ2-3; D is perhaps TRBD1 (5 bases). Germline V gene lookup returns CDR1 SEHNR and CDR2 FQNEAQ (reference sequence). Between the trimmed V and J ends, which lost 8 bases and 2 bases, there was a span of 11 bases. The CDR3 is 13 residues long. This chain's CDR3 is CASVQGPTDTQYF. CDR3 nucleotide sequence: TGTGCCAGCGTGCAGGGTCCCACAGATACGCAGTATTTT.

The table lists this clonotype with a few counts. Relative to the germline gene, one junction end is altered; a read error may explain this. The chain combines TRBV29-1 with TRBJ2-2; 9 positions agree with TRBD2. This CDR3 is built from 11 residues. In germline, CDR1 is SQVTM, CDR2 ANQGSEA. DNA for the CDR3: TGCAGCGTTGAACAACCTAGCGGGACCTCATTT. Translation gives CSVEQPSGTSF.

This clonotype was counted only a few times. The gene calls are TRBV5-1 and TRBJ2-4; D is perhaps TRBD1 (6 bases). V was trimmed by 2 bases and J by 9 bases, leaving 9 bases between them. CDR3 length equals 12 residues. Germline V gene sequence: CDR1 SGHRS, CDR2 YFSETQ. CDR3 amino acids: CASSLQGTIQYF. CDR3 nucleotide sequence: TGCGCCAGCAGCTTACAGGGAACCATTCAGTACTTC. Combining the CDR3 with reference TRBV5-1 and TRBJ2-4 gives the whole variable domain KAGVTQTPRYLIKTRGQQVTLSCSPISGHRSVSWYQQTPGQGLQFLFEYFSETQRNKGNFPGRFSGRQFSNSRSEMNVSTLELGDSALYLCASSLQGTIQYFGAGTRLSVL.

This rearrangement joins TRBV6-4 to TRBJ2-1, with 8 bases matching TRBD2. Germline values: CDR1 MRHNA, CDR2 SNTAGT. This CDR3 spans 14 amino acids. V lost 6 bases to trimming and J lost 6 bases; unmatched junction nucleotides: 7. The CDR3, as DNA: TGTGCCAGCAGCTTTAGCGGGATCGGCAATGAGCAGTTCTTC. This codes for CASSFSGIGNEQFF.

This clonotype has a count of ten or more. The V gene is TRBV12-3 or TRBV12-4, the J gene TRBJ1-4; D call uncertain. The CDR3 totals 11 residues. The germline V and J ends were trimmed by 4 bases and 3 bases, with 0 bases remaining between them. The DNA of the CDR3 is TGTGCCAGCAGTTCTAATGAAAAACTGTTTTTT. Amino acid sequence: CASSSNEKLFF.

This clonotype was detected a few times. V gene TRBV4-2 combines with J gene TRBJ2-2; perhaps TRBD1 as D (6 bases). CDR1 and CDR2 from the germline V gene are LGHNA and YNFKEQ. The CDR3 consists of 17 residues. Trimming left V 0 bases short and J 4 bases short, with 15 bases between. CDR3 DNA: TGTGCCAGCAGCCAAGATACGCTGGGGGCGGGCACCGGGGAGCTGTTTTTT. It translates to CASSQDTLGAGTGELFF.

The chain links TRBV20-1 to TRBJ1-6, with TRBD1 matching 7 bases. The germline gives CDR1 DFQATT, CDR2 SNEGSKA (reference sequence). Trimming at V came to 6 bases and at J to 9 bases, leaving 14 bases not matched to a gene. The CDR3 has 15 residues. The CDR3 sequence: CSAKSSRQGISPLHF. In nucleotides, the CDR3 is TGCAGTGCGAAAAGTTCAAGACAGGGTATTTCACCCCTCCACTTT.

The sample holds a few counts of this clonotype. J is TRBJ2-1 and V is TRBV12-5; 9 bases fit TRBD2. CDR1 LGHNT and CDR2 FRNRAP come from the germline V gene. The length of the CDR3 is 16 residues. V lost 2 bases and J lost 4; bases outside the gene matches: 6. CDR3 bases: TGTGCTAGTGGTTTGACCGCGGGGGGGCGGTACAATGAGCAGTTCTTC. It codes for CASGLTAGGRYNEQFF. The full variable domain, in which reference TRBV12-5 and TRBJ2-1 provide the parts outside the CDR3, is DARVTQTPRHKVTEMGQEVTMRCQPILGHNTVFWYRQTMMQGLELLAYFRNRAPLDDSGMPKDRFSAEMPDATLATLKIQPSEPRDSAVYFCASGLTAGGRYNEQFFGPGTRLTVL.

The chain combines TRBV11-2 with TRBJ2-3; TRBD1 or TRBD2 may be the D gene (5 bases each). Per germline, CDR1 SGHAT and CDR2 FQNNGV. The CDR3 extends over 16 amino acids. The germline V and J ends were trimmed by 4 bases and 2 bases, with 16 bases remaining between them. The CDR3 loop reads CASSSRRDAYTDTQYF. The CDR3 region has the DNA TGTGCCAGCAGCTCTAGACGGGACGCCTACACAGATACGCAGTATTTT.

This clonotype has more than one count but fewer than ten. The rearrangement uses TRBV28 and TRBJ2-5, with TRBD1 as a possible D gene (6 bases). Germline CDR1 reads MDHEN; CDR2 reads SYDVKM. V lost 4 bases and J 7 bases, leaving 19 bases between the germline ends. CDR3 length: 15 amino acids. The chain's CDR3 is CASSSPRDTLRTQYF. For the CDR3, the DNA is TGTGCCAGCAGTTCCCCTCGGGACACCCTTAGGACCCAGTACTTC.

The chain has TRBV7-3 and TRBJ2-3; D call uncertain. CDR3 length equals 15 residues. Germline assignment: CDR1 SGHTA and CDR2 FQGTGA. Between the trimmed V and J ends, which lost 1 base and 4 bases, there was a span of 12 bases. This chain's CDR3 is CASSLSREPADTQYF. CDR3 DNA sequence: TGTGCCAGCAGCTTAAGCAGAGAACCTGCAGATACGCAGTATTTT. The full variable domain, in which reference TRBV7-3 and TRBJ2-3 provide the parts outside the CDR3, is GAGVSQTPSNKVTEKGKYVELRCDPISGHTALYWYRQSLGQGPEFLIYFQGTGAADDSGLPNDRFFAVRPEGSVSTLKIQRTERGDSAVYLCASSLSREPADTQYFGPGTRLTVL.

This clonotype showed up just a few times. CDR3 loop: CASSQGGSSAYEQYF. CDR3 sequence (DNA): TGCGCCAGCAGCCAAGGGGGCTCCAGCGCCTACGAGCAGTACTTC. The chain carries TRBV4-1 and TRBJ2-7; D might be TRBD1 (5 bases). The CDR3 length is 15 residues. V lost 1 base and J lost 2, with 12 bases in between. Germline CDR1 MGHRA, CDR2 YSYEKL.

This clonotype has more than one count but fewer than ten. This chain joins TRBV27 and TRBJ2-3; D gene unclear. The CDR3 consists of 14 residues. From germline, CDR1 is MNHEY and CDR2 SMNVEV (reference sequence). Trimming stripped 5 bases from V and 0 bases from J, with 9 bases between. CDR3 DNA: TGTGCCAGCAGTCCCCCCGGGAGCACAGATACGCAGTATTTT. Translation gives CASSPPGSTDTQYF.

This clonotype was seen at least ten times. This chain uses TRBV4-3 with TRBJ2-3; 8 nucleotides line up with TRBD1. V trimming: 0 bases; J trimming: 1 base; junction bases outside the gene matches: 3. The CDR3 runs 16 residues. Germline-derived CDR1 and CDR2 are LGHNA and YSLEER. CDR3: CASSQDLQGGTDTQYF. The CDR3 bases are TGCGCCAGCAGCCAAGATCTACAGGGGGGCACAGATACGCAGTATTTT.

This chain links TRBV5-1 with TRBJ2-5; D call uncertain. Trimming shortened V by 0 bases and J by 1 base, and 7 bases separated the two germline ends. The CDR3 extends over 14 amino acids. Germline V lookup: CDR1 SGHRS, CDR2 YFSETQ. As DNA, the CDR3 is TGCGCCAGCAGCTTGGACCCCTCCCAAGAGACCCAGTACTTC. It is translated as CASSLDPSQETQYF.

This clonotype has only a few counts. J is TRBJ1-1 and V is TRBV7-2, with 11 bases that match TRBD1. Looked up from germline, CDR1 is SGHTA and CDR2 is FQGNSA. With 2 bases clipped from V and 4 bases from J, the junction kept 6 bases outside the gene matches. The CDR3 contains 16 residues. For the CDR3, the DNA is TGTGCCAGCAGCTTAACCAGGACAGGGGGCGGCACTGAAGCTTTCTTT. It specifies CASSLTRTGGGTEAFF.

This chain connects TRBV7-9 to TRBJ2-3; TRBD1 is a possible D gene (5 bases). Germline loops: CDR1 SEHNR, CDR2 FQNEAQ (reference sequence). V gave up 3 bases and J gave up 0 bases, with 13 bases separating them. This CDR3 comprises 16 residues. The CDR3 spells CASSFSPTDSTDTQYF. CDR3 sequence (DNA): TGTGCCAGCAGCTTTAGTCCGACAGATAGCACAGATACGCAGTATTTT.

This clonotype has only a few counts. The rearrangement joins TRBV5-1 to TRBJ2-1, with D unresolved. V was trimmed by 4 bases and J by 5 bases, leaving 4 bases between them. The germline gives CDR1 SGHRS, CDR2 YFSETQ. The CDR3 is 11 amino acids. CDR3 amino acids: CASSTDNEQFF. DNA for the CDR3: TGCGCCAGCAGCACGGACAATGAGCAGTTCTTC.

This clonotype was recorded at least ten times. CDR3 in DNA: TGCGCCAGCAATAGCGGGGGGGGCCCAGATACGCAGTATTTT. Translating it yields CASNSGGGPDTQYF. The gene calls are TRBV4-1 and TRBJ2-3; 11 bases are shared with TRBD2. CDR3 length: 14 amino acids. After removal of 7 bases from V and 4 bases from J, the junction contained 4 bases not matched to a gene. Germline loops: CDR1 MGHRA, CDR2 YSYEKL.

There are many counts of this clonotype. The DNA of the CDR3 is TGTGCCAGCAGAACCGGGACATGGACGAAAGGGCAGTACTTC. Protein sequence: CASRTGTWTKGQYF. The gene calls are TRBV6-2 or TRBV6-3 and TRBJ2-7, with D perhaps matching TRBD1 (6 bases). There are 14 residues in the CDR3. Germline lookup yields CDR1 MNHEY and CDR2 SVGEGT. Trimming took 6 bases from V and 9 from J, leaving 21 bases between them.

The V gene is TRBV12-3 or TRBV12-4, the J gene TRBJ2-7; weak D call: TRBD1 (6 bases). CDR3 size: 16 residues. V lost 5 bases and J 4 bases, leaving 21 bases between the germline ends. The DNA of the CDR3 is TGTGCCAGCAGTCGTACCCCAGGGGCCTCGGGATACGAGCAGTACTTC. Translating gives CASSRTPGASGYEQYF.

The CDR3 DNA sequence: TGTGCCAGCAGTTACCTCCCAGGGGTCTTCACAGATACGCAGTATTTT. Translated: CASSYLPGVFTDTQYF. The chain joins TRBV6-5 to TRBJ2-3; weak D call: TRBD1 (6 bases). CDR1 is MNHEY, CDR2 SVGAGI, per germline. V was cut by 2 bases and J by 2 bases, with 14 bases left in between. This CDR3 is built from 16 residues.

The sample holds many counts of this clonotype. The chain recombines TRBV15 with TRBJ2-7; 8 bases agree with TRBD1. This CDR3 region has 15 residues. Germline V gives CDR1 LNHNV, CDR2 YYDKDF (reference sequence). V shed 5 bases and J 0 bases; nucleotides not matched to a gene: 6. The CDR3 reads CATSGQGLSSYEQYF. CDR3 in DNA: TGTGCCACCAGCGGACAGGGACTTAGCTCCTACGAGCAGTACTTC.

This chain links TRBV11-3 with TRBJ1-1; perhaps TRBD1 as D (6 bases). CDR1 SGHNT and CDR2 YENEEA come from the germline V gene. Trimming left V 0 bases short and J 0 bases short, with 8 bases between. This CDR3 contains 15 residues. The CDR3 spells CASSLDGQLNTEAFF. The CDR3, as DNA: TGTGCCAGCAGCTTAGACGGACAGTTGAACACTGAAGCTTTCTTT.

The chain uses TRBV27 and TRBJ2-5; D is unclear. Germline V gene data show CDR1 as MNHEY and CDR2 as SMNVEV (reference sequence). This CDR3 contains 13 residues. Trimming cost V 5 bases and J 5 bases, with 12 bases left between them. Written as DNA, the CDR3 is TGTGCCAGCAGTCGAAGGCGTTTCGAGACCCAGTACTTC. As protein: CASSRRRFETQYF.

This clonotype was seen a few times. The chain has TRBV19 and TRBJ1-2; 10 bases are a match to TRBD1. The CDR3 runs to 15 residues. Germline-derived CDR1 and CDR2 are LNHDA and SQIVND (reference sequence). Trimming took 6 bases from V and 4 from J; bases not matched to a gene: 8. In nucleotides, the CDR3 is TGTGCCAGTAGACCGGGACAGGGGTTTGGCTATGGCTACACCTTC. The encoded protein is CASRPGQGFGYGYTF.